One sample yielded the 21 T cell receptor beta chains listed below, sequenced in a study of T-cell memory formation after mild COVID-19. Each CDR3 protein gets one entry after TCRdb re-called the 5' RACE reads with MiXCR. This sample has under 700,000 distinct CDR3 sequences, with around 20% found just once. Sequencing was carried out using PBMCs or a T cell subset sorted from them (not recorded which). These receptors all come from an adult woman who had mild COVID-19 (a few samples of this study predate the infection). Cell type and time point are not known.

This chain uses TRBV7-6 with TRBJ1-3; D is uncertain. Deletions cut 5 bases from V and 1 base from J, with 15 bases between. Germline loops: CDR1 SGHVS, CDR2 FNYEAQ. The CDR3 is 16 residues long. The CDR3 spells CASSRRTGVSGNTIYF. In DNA, the CDR3 is TGTGCCAGCAGCCGGCGGACCGGGGTTTCTGGAAACACCATATATTTT.

The chain links TRBV6-5 to TRBJ2-1; the match to TRBD2 covers 7 bases. CDR1 is MNHEY and CDR2 is SVGAGI in the germline V gene. J lost 13 bases, V lost 0 bases, and 6 bases had no gene match. The length of the CDR3 is 13 residues. The CDR3 loop is CASSYSLSSGQFF. In nucleotides, the CDR3 is TGTGCCAGCAGTTACTCGTTATCTAGCGGCCAGTTCTTC.

This clonotype has ten or more counts. The J gene is TRBJ1-1, the V gene TRBV29-1; 7 positions match TRBD1. This CDR3 is 14 amino acids long. Germline lookup yields CDR1 SQVTM and CDR2 ANQGSEA. Trimming removed 6 bases from V and 6 bases from J; junction bases left unmatched: 13. CDR3 bases: TGCAGCGTATCGACAGGGTATGTGAGTGCTGAAGCTTTCTTT. This codes for CSVSTGYVSAEAFF.

The chain links TRBV15 to TRBJ1-1, with 10 bases identical to TRBD1. V dropped 5 bases and J dropped 7; count of bases not matched to a gene: 7. Germline assignment: CDR1 LNHNV and CDR2 YYDKDF (reference sequence). CDR3 size: 14 residues. CDR3 region: CATSLDRGMGEAFF. The CDR3 coding sequence is TGTGCCACCAGCCTGGACAGGGGGATGGGTGAAGCTTTCTTT.

The chain is built from TRBV20-1 and TRBJ2-1; D might be TRBD2 (6 bases). Trimming took 0 bases from V and 5 from J, leaving 17 bases between them. CDR1 and CDR2 (germline): DFQATT, SNEGSKA (reference sequence). There are 16 residues in the CDR3. The CDR3 nucleotides read TGCAGTGCTAGAGACCCTAAGGGGAGGTGGGACAATGAGCAGTTCTTC. Its protein product is CSARDPKGRWDNEQFF.

This clonotype occurred a few times. This sequence joins TRBV21-1 and TRBJ2-7; TRBD2, the table's D call, lacks a check against the DNA. TRBV21-1 is tagged as a pseudogene. The CDR3 sequence is 11 residues long. The CDR3 DNA is TGTGCCCATTTCGAGCGCGGGGAGCAGTACTTC. This translates into CAHFERGEQYF.

This clonotype was detected many times. The chain employs TRBV20-1 and TRBJ1-6; no reliable D call. Deletions cut 1 base from V and 10 bases from J, with 11 bases between. The CDR3 spans 13 residues. Germline CDR1 reads DFQATT; CDR2 reads SNEGSKA (reference sequence). Written as DNA, the CDR3 is TGCAGTGCTAGAGTACTGTGGGAGTCACCCCTCCACTTT. It codes for CSARVLWESPLHF.

The rearrangement links TRBV6-2 or TRBV6-3 to TRBJ2-4; D might be TRBD1 (5 bases). Germline lookup yields CDR1 MNHEY and CDR2 SVGEGT. Trimming left V 6 bases short and J 3 bases short, with 15 bases between. The CDR3 loop spans 15 amino acids. Here the CDR3 DNA reads TGTGCCAGCAGCGGTTTGGGGCTTGGCAAAAACATTCAGTACTTC. Protein product: CASSGLGLGKNIQYF.

This chain connects TRBV12-3 or TRBV12-4 to TRBJ2-3; D ambiguous. The CDR3 totals 14 residues. Trimming stripped 3 bases from V and 0 bases from J, with 7 bases between. CDR3: CASSFVPSTDTQYF. CDR3 coding DNA: TGTGCCAGCAGTTTTGTCCCGAGCACAGATACGCAGTATTTT.

This clonotype has a handful of counts. The chain uses TRBV7-2 and TRBJ2-3, with TRBD2 identical over 16 bases. CDR3 length equals 17 residues. Losses at the gene ends were 4 bases for V and 8 bases for J; bases not matched to a gene: 9. Germline assignment: CDR1 SGHTA and CDR2 FQGNSA. As DNA, the CDR3 is TGTGCCAGCAGCTCTCTTCCGGGACTAGCGGGGGGGACTACGCAGTATTTT. Residues: CASSSLPGLAGGTTQYF.

This clonotype occurred a few times. The chain is built from TRBV29-1 and TRBJ2-3; TRBD1 agrees at 7 bases. Germline V gene lookup returns CDR1 SQVTM and CDR2 ANQGSEA. This CDR3 contains 13 residues. V was clipped by 4 bases and J by 1 base; unmatched bases: 2. CDR3 bases: TGCAGCGTTGGTACAGGGGGCACAGATACGCAGTATTTT. Translated, it gives CSVGTGGTDTQYF.

V gene TRBV3-1 combines with J gene TRBJ1-1, with unresolved D. The CDR3 is 14 residues long. Germline V lookup: CDR1 LGHDT, CDR2 YNNKEL (reference sequence). Trimming stripped 4 bases from V and 4 bases from J, with 13 bases between. The CDR3 loop reads CASSPWEGVTEAFF. In DNA form, the CDR3 reads TGTGCCAGCAGCCCGTGGGAGGGCGTCACTGAAGCTTTCTTT.

J is TRBJ2-7 and V is TRBV18, with 9 bases that match TRBD2. This CDR3 region has 16 residues. Germline CDR1 KGHSH, CDR2 LQKENI. Trimming took 6 bases from V and 3 from J; bases not matched to a gene: 12. CDR3 residues: CASSSPDSGRLYEQYF. As DNA, the CDR3 is TGTGCCAGCTCGAGCCCGGACAGCGGGAGGCTCTACGAGCAGTACTTC.

The J gene is TRBJ1-4, the V gene TRBV7-9, with D maybe TRBD1 (6 bases). This CDR3 contains 14 residues. Germline V gene lookup returns CDR1 SEHNR and CDR2 FQNEAQ (reference sequence). V lost 5 bases to trimming and J lost 8 bases, with 15 bases between them. The DNA of the CDR3 is TGTGCCAGCAGCCAGCGAGAGGGGGGCGAAAAACTGTTTTTT. It specifies CASSQREGGEKLFF.

The V gene is TRBV4-1, the J gene TRBJ2-2; tentatively, D is TRBD1 (5 bases). The length of the CDR3 is 15 residues. In germline, CDR1 is MGHRA, CDR2 YSYEKL. V lost 4 bases and J 4 bases, leaving 13 bases between the germline ends. The chain's CDR3 is CASSRGRASTGELFF. The DNA for the CDR3 is TGCGCCAGCAGCCGGGGCAGGGCGTCCACCGGGGAGCTGTTTTTT.

This clonotype has a handful of counts. The chain recombines TRBV24-1 with TRBJ2-3; 10 bases are a match to TRBD1. The junction had 11 bases not matched to a gene; V was cut back by 3 bases and J by 3 bases. The CDR3 totals 18 residues. CDR1 and CDR2 (germline): KGHDR, SFDVKD. The CDR3 region has the DNA TGTGCCACCAGTGATCCCTCGAGACAGGGGGCTAGGACAGATACGCAGTATTTT. This translates into CATSDPSRQGARTDTQYF.

V is TRBV11-2 and J is TRBJ2-1; D gene unclear. Germline CDR1 is SGHAT and CDR2 is FQNNGV. The V and J ends lost 5 bases and 6 bases respectively, with 11 bases between them. CDR3 length: 13 residues. The CDR3 reads CASSVVTINEQFF. The CDR3 DNA is TGTGCCAGCAGCGTGGTAACGATCAATGAGCAGTTCTTC.

This clonotype has more than one count but fewer than ten. The DNA of the CDR3 is TGTGCCATCAGTGAAGCGGGGGGCGGAACAGATACGCAGTATTTT. The encoded protein is CAISEAGGGTDTQYF. V usage is TRBV10-3 and J usage is TRBJ2-3, with 9 nucleotides matching TRBD2. This CDR3 region has 15 residues. V gave up 3 bases and J gave up 3 bases; unmatched junction bases: 4. Germline CDR1 and CDR2: ENHRY and SYGVKD.

This chain's CDR3 is CASRTQGTSWNEQFF. DNA for the CDR3: TGTGCCAGTCGCACGCAGGGGACTTCATGGAATGAGCAGTTCTTC. This chain links TRBV18 with TRBJ2-1; D possibly uses TRBD1 or TRBD2 (6 bases each). V gave up 9 bases and J gave up 7 bases, with 22 bases separating them. The CDR3 consists of 15 residues. Per germline, CDR1 KGHSH and CDR2 LQKENI.

In this sample, this clonotype turned up a few times. The chain uses TRBV29-1 and TRBJ1-1, with 7 bases that match TRBD1. CDR3 length equals 13 residues. The J segment lost 3 bases and the V segment lost 6 bases, leaving 7 bases of the junction unmatched. Per germline, CDR1 SQVTM and CDR2 ANQGSEA. CDR3 protein: CSVTQGGDTEAFF. CDR3 sequence (DNA): TGCAGCGTGACCCAGGGGGGGGACACTGAAGCTTTCTTT.

The gene calls are TRBV7-9 and TRBJ2-5; either TRBD1 or TRBD2 may supply D (5 bases each). Germline V lookup: CDR1 SEHNR, CDR2 FQNEAQ (reference sequence). V shed 5 bases and J shed 2 bases, with 21 bases lying between them. The CDR3 length is 17 residues. The CDR3 region has the DNA TGTGCCAGCAGCATTGGGACCCGCCATCTGGCACAAGAGACCCAGTACTTC. Protein: CASSIGTRHLAQETQYF.